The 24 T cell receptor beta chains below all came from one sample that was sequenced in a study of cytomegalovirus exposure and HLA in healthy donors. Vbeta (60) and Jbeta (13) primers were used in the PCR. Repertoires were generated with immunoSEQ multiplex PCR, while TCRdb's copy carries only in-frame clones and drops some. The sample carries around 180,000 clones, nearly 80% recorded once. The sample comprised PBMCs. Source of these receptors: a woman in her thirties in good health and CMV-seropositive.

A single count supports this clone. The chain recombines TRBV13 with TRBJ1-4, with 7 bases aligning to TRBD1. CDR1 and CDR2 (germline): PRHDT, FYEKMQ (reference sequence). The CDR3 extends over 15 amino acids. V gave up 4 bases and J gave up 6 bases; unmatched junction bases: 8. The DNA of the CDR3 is TGTGCCAGCAGCTCTGGACAGGCCCCAGATGAAAAACTGTTTTTT. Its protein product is CASSSGQAPDEKLFF.

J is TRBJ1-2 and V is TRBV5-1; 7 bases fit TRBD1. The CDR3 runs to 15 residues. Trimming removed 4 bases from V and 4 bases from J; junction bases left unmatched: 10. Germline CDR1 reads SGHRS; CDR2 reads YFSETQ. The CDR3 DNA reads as TGCGCCAGCAGCCAGGGGACAGAGGGATTCTATGGCTACACCTTC. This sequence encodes CASSQGTEGFYGYTF.

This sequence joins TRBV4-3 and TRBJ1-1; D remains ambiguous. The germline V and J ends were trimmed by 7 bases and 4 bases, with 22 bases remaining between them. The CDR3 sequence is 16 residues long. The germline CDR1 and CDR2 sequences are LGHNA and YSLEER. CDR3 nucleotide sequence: TGCGCCAGCACGCCAAGATATGAGAATCGGGGCACTGAAGCTTTCTTT. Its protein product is CASTPRYENRGTEAFF.

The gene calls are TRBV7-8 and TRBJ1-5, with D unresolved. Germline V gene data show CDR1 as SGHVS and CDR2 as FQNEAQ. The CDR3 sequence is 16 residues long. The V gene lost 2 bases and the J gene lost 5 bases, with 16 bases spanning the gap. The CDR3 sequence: CASSLRSGILYQPQHF. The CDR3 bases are TGTGCCAGCAGCTTACGTTCCGGGATCCTTTATCAGCCCCAGCATTTT.

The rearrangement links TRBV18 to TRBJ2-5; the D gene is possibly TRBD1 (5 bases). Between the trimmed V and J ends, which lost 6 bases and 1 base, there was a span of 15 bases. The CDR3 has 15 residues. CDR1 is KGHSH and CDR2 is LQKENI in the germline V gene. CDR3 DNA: TGTGCCAGCTCGTCGGTCCAGGGAATCCAAGAGACCCAGTACTTC. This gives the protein CASSSVQGIQETQYF. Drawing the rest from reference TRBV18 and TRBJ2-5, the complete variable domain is NAGVMQNPRHLVRRRGQEARLRCSPMKGHSHVYWYRQLPEEGLKFMVYLQKENIIDESGMPKERFSAEFPKEGPSILRIQQVVRGDSAAYFCASSSVQGIQETQYFGPGTRLLVL.

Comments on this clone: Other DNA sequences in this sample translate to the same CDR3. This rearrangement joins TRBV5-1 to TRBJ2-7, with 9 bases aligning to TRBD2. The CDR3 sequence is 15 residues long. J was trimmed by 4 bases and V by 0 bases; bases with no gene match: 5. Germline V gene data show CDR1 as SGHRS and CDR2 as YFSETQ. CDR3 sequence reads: CASSLAGSGSYEQYF. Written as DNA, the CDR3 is TGCGCCAGCAGCTTGGCGGGTAGCGGGAGTTACGAGCAGTACTTC.

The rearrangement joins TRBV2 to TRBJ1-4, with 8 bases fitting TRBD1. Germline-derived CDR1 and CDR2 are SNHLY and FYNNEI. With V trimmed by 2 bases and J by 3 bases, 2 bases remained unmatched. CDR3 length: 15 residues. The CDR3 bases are TGTGCCAGCAGTGAACCGACAGGGGCTAATGAAAAACTGTTTTTT. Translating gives CASSEPTGANEKLFF. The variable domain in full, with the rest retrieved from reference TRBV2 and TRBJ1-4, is EPEVTQTPSHQVTQMGQEVILRCVPISNHLYFYWYRQILGQKVEFLVSFYNNEISEKSEIFDDQFSVERPDGSNFTLKIRSTKLEDSAMYFCASSEPTGANEKLFFGSGTQLSVL.

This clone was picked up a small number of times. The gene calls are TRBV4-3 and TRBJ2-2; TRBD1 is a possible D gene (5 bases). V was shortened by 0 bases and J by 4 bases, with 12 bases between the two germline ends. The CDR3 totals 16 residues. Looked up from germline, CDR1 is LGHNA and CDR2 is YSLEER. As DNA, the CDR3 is TGCGCCAGCAGCCAAGATGTTGGACACGCCACCGGGGAGCTGTTTTTT. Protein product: CASSQDVGHATGELFF.

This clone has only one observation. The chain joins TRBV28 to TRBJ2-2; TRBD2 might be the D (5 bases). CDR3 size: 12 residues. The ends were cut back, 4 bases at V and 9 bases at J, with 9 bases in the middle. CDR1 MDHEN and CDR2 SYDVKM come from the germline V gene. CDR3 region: CASSYYGRELFF. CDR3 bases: TGTGCCAGCAGTTACTACGGGAGGGAGCTGTTTTTT.

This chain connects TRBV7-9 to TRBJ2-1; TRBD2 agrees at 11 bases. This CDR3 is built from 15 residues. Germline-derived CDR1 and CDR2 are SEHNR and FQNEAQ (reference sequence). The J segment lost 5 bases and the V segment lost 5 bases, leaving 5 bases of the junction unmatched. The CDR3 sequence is CASSKLAGDNNEQFF. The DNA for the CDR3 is TGTGCCAGCAGCAAACTAGCGGGGGATAACAATGAGCAGTTCTTC.

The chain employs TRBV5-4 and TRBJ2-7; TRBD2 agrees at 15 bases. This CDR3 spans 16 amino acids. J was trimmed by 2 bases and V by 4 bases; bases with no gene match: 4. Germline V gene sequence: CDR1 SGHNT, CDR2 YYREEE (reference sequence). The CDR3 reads CASSRGLAGGPYEQYF. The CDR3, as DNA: TGTGCCAGCAGCCGGGGACTAGCGGGGGGACCCTACGAGCAGTACTTC.

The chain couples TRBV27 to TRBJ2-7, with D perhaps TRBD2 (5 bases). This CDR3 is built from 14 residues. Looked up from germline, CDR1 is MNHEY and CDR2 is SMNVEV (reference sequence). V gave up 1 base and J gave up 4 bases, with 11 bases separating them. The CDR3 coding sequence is TGTGCCAGCAGTTTATACGGGAACGTGTACGAGCAGTACTTC. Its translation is CASSLYGNVYEQYF.

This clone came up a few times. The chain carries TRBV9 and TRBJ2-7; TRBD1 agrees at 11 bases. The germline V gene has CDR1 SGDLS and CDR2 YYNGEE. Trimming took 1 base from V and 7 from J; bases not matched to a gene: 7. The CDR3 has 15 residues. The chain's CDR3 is CASSVWDRGTGEQYF. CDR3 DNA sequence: TGTGCCAGCAGCGTATGGGACAGGGGGACGGGGGAGCAGTACTTC.

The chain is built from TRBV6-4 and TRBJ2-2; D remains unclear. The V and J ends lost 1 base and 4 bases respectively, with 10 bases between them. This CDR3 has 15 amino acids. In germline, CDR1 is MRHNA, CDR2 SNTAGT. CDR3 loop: CASSDFASGTGELFF. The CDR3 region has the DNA TGTGCCAGCAGTGACTTTGCTTCGGGCACCGGGGAGCTGTTTTTT.

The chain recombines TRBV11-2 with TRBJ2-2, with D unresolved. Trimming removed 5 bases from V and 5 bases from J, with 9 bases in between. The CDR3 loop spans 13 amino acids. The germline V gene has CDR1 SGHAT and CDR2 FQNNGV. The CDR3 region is CASSTSGTGELFF. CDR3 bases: TGTGCCAGCAGCACTTCGGGTACCGGGGAGCTGTTTTTT.

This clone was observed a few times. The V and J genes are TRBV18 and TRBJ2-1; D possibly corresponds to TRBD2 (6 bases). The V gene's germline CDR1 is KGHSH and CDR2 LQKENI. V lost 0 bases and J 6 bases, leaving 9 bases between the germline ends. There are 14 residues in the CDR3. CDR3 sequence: CASSPPVGGNEQFF. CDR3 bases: TGTGCCAGCTCACCACCGGTCGGGGGCAATGAGCAGTTCTTC.

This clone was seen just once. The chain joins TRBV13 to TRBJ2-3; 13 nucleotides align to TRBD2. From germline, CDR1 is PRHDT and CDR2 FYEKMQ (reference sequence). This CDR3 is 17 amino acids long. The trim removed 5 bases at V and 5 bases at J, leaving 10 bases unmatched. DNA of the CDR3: TGTGCCAGCAGCCTCACTAGCGGGGGGGCCTGGGGAGATACGCAGTATTTT. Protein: CASSLTSGGAWGDTQYF. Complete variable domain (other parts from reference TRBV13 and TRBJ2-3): AAGVIQSPRHLIKEKRETATLKCYPIPRHDTVYWYQQGPGQDPQFLISFYEKMQSDKGSIPDRFSAQQFSDYHSELNMSSLELGDSALYFCASSLTSGGAWGDTQYFGPGTRLTVL.

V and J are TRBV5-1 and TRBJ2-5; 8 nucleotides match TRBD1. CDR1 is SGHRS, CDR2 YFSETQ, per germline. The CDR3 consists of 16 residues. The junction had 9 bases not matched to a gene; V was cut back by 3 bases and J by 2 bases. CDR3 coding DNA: TGCGCCAGCAGCTCCGGACAGGGAGGAGGGCAAGAGACCCAGTACTTC. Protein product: CASSSGQGGGQETQYF.

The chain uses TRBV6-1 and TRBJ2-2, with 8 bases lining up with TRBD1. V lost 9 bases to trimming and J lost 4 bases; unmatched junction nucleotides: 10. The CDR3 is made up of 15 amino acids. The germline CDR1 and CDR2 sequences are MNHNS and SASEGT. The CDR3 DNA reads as TGTGCCAGTAGAAGGACAGGGTTCAGCACCGGGGAGCTGTTTTTT. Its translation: CASRRTGFSTGELFF.

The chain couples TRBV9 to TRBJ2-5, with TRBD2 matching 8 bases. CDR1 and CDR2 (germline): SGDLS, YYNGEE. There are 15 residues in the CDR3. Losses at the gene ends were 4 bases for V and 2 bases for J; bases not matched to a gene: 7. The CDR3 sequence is CASSPLLADQETQYF. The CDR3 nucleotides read TGTGCCAGCAGCCCCCTACTAGCGGATCAAGAGACCCAGTACTTC.

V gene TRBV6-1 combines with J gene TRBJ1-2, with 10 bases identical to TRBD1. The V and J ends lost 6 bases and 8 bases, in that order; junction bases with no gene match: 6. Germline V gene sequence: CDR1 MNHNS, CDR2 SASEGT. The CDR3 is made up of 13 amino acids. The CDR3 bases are TGTGCCAGCAGCGCCGACAGGGGGCGAGGCTACACCTTC. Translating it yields CASSADRGRGYTF.

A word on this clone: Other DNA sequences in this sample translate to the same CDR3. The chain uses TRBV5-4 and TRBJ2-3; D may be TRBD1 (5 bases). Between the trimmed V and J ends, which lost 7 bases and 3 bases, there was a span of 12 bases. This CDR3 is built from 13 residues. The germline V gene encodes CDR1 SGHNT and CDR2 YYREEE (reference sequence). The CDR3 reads CASRDRGTDTQYF. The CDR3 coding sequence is TGTGCCAGCCGCGATAGGGGAACAGATACGCAGTATTTT.

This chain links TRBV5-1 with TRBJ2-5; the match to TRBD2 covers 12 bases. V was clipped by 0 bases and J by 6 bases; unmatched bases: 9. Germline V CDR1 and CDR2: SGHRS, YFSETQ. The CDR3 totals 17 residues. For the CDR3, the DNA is TGCGCCAGCAGCTTGGGACTAGCGGGAGCGGAGAAAAAGACCCAGTACTTC. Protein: CASSLGLAGAEKKTQYF.

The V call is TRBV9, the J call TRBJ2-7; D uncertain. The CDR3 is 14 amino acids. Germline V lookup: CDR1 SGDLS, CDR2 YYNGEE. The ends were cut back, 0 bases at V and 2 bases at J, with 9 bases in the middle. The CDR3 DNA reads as TGTGCCAGCAGCGTAGGGGCCGACGCCTACGAGCAGTACTTC. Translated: CASSVGADAYEQYF.